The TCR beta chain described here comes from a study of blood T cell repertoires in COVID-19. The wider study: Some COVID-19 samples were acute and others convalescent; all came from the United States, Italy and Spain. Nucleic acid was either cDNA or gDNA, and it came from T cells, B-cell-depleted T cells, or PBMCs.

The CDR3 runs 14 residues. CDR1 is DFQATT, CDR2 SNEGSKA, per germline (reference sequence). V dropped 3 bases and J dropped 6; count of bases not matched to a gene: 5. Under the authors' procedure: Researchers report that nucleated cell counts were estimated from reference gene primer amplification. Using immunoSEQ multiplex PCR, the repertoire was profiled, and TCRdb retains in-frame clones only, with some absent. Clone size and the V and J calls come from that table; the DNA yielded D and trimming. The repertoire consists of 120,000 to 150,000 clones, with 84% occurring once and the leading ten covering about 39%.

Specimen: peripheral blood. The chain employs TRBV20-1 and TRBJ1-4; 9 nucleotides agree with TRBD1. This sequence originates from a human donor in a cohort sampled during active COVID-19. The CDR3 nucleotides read TGCAGTGCTAGTGCCGGGACAGGGCATGAAAAACTGTTTTTT. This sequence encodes CSASAGTGHEKLFF.